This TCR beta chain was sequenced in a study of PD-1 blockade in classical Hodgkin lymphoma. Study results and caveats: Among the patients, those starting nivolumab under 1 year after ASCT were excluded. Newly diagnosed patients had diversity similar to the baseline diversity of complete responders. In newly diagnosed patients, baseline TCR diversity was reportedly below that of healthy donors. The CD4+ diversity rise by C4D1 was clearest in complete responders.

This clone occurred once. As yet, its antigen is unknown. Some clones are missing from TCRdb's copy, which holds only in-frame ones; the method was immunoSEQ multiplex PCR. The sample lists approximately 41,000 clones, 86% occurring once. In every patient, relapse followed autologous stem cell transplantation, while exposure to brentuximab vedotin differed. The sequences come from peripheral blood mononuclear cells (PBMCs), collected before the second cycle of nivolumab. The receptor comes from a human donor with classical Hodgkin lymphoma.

CDR3 DNA sequence: TGTGCCAGCAGCCTTTGGACAGGGGCGGTTCGGGAAAAACTGTTTTTT. Its protein is CASSLWTGAVREKLFF. This chain joins TRBV7-2 and TRBJ1-4; 9 nucleotides agree with TRBD1. The CDR3 is 16 amino acids. The germline CDR1 and CDR2 sequences are SGHTA and FQGNSA. V lost 5 bases, J lost 8 bases, and 12 bases stayed unmatched.